This T cell receptor (beta chain) was obtained from a study of blood T cell repertoires in COVID-19. Across the whole study: Sites in the United States, Italy and Spain provided acute and convalescent COVID-19 samples. T cells, B-cell-depleted T cells, or PBMCs provided the cDNA or gDNA that served as material.

Germline values: CDR1 LNHDA, CDR2 SQIVND (reference sequence). The CDR3 is made up of 13 amino acids. V shed 1 base, J shed 10 bases, and the junction held 3 bases outside the gene matches. In the source study's methods: Amplification of reference gene primers was used by the study to estimate nucleated cell counts. Profiled with immunoSEQ multiplex PCR; TCRdb holds only in-frame clones, not every one. That table furnishes V, J and clone size, whereas the DNA furnished D and trimming. The sample lists over 60,000 clones; approximately 80% were seen once. The specimen was peripheral blood. The receptor's source is a man older than 75 with active or convalescent COVID-19. V gene TRBV19 combines with J gene TRBJ1-1, with 10 bases aligning to TRBD1. The CDR3 sequence is CASSIGQGAGAFF. CDR3 bases: TGTGCCAGTAGTATAGGACAGGGGGCAGGAGCTTTCTTT. The full variable domain, in which reference TRBV19 and TRBJ1-1 provide the parts outside the CDR3, is DGGITQSPKYLFRKEGQNVTLSCEQNLNHDAMYWYRQDPGQGLRLIYYSQIVNDFQKGDIAEGYSVSREKKESFPLTVTSAQKNPTAFYLCASSIGQGAGAFFGQGTRLTVV.